The 18 T cell receptor beta chains presented below share a single source sample, sequenced in a study of beta chain features in type 1 diabetes. Study results and limitations: Significant though moderate, a shortening of TCRB CDR3s appeared in all four CD4+ subsets of Type 1 diabetes patients.

The antigens of these receptors remain unknown. All of the isolated RNA was reverse transcribed, so expressed TCRB transcripts were sequenced. The method was immunoSEQ multiplex PCR; TCRdb's version includes in-frame clones alone and lacks a portion of them. Here the sample spans over 200,000 clones, about a tenth being singletons. Sequences were obtained from naive CD4+ T cells from blood. The receptors come from a man aged 25 to 45 with type 1 diabetes.

V is TRBV4-2 and J is TRBJ2-1; the match to TRBD2 covers 9 bases. CDR3 size: 19 residues. Germline V gene lookup returns CDR1 LGHNA and CDR2 YNFKEQ. J lost 0 bases, V lost 1 base, and 10 bases had no gene match. This CDR3 is CASSQVRAGGPSSYNEQFF. CDR3 nucleotides: TGTGCCAGCAGCCAAGTTAGAGCGGGGGGCCCGAGCTCCTACAATGAGCAGTTCTTC.

V and J are TRBV7-9 and TRBJ1-5; D gene ambiguous. CDR3 size: 13 residues. Trimming took off 8 bases at V and 3 bases at J, with 11 bases between the two ends. The germline V gene encodes CDR1 SEHNR and CDR2 FQNEAQ (reference sequence). DNA of the CDR3: TGTGCCAGCGCAGAGGCGCCCAATCAGCCCCAGCATTTT. Protein product: CASAEAPNQPQHF. The variable domain in full, with the rest retrieved from reference TRBV7-9 and TRBJ1-5, is DTGVSQNPRHKITKRGQNVTFRCDPISEHNRLYWYRQTLGQGPEFLTYFQNEAQLEKSRLLSDRFSAERPKGSFSTLEIQRTEQGDSAMYLCASAEAPNQPQHFGDGTRLSIL.

In this sample, this clone turned up a few times. This chain joins TRBV6-1 and TRBJ2-5; D is uncertain. Germline-derived CDR1 and CDR2 are MNHNS and SASEGT. Between the trimmed V and J ends, which lost 8 bases and 4 bases, there was a span of 5 bases. The CDR3 has 10 amino acids. CDR3 residues: CASVGETQYF. Written as DNA, the CDR3 is TGTGCCAGCGTCGGAGAGACCCAGTACTTC.

The chain couples TRBV4-2 to TRBJ2-5, with D perhaps TRBD1 (7 bases). CDR3 length equals 18 residues. Per the germline V gene, CDR1 is LGHNA and CDR2 is YNFKEQ. Trimming shortened V by 4 bases and J by 1 base, and 22 bases separated the two germline ends. The CDR3, as DNA: TGTGCCAGCAGCCCCCTTATTAGGAGGGGGCGGTTCCAAGAGACCCAGTACTTC. Its translation: CASSPLIRRGRFQETQYF.

The rearrangement uses TRBV4-3 and TRBJ1-6; 10 bases match TRBD1. CDR3 length: 17 residues. V lost 4 bases and J lost 6; bases outside the gene matches: 9. Per the germline V gene, CDR1 is LGHNA and CDR2 is YSLEER. The CDR3: CASSRGTGDRANSPLHF. The DNA for the CDR3 is TGCGCCAGCAGCCGCGGGACAGGGGACCGCGCTAATTCACCCCTCCACTTT.

This clone was seen a handful of times. The chain employs TRBV6-5 and TRBJ2-2, with D perhaps being TRBD1 or TRBD2 (5 bases each). The CDR3 consists of 16 residues. Germline loops: CDR1 MNHEY, CDR2 SVGAGI. V gave up 4 bases and J gave up 6 bases, with 18 bases separating them. The CDR3 sequence: CASSFSGPSLAGELFF. In DNA, the CDR3 is TGTGCCAGCAGTTTCTCGGGGCCTTCTTTAGCCGGGGAGCTGTTTTTT.

The V and J genes are TRBV18 and TRBJ2-1; 8 bases align to TRBD2. The CDR3 extends over 16 amino acids. With V trimmed by 3 bases and J by 2 bases, 6 bases remained unmatched. Germline loops: CDR1 KGHSH, CDR2 LQKENI. CDR3 sequence (DNA): TGTGCCAGCTCACCTTTACGGGGGGGCACCTACAATGAGCAGTTCTTC. Protein sequence: CASSPLRGGTYNEQFF.

This clone was seen a handful of times. This sequence joins TRBV29-1 and TRBJ2-3; the D gene is possibly TRBD1 (5 bases). Germline loops: CDR1 SQVTM, CDR2 ANQGSEA. With 2 bases removed from V and 9 bases from J, the gap between germline ends came to 15 bases. The CDR3 is 13 residues long. CDR3: CSVEKGASFTQYF. The CDR3 DNA is TGCAGCGTTGAAAAAGGGGCTAGTTTCACGCAGTATTTT.

The rearrangement joins TRBV2 to TRBJ1-1, with D possibly being TRBD1 (5 bases). V lost 8 bases and J 4 bases, leaving 14 bases between the germline ends. Germline V gene lookup returns CDR1 SNHLY and CDR2 FYNNEI. CDR3 length: 13 residues. Here the CDR3 DNA reads TGTGCCAGCGGAGTGGGGGGTCGCACTGAAGCTTTCTTT. It is translated as CASGVGGRTEAFF.

The J gene is TRBJ1-2, the V gene TRBV13; 10 nucleotides agree with TRBD1. The germline CDR1 and CDR2 sequences are PRHDT and FYEKMQ (reference sequence). Unmatched junction bases numbered 8, after V lost 6 bases and J lost 4 bases. There are 15 residues in the CDR3. CDR3 sequence: CASRLTGGLIYGYTF. CDR3 sequence (DNA): TGTGCCAGCAGATTGACAGGGGGCTTGATCTATGGCTACACCTTC.

The V and J genes are TRBV2 and TRBJ2-7, with 7 bases aligning to TRBD1. The CDR3 sequence is 12 residues long. V lost 3 bases, J lost 11 bases, and 7 bases stayed unmatched. Germline assignment: CDR1 SNHLY and CDR2 FYNNEI. The CDR3 is CASSEGQTNEYF. The CDR3 nucleotides read TGTGCCAGCAGTGAGGGACAGACAAACGAGTACTTC.

There are a few counts of this clone. This chain links TRBV9 with TRBJ2-3, with a possible D match to TRBD2 (6 bases). V lost 5 bases, J lost 4 bases, and 17 bases lay in between. The CDR3 is made up of 15 amino acids. From germline, CDR1 is SGDLS and CDR2 YYNGEE. Written as DNA, the CDR3 is TGTGCCAGCAGTCATCTAGCGCCCAAACCAGATACGCAGTATTTT. Protein: CASSHLAPKPDTQYF.

This clone turned up a few times. The genes are TRBV5-1 and TRBJ2-7; perhaps TRBD1 as D (6 bases). The CDR3 is made up of 13 amino acids. Trimming removed 5 bases from V and 3 bases from J, with 12 bases in between. Per germline, CDR1 SGHRS and CDR2 YFSETQ. For the CDR3, the DNA is TGCGCCAGCAGTCATACAGGGATCTACGAGCAGTACTTC. This codes for CASSHTGIYEQYF.

V is TRBV4-1 and J is TRBJ2-7; 9 nucleotides align to TRBD1. V lost 4 bases, J lost 2 bases, and 9 bases stayed unmatched. Germline CDR1 is MGHRA and CDR2 is YSYEKL. This CDR3 contains 16 residues. The CDR3: CASSLSEGQGAYEQYF. The CDR3 bases are TGCGCCAGCAGCCTTAGTGAGGGACAGGGCGCCTACGAGCAGTACTTC.

This clone was seen a few times. The chain has TRBV2 and TRBJ1-6, with D possibly being TRBD1 (6 bases). Germline CDR1 is SNHLY and CDR2 is FYNNEI. Trimming removed 4 bases from V and 2 bases from J, with 6 bases in between. The CDR3 contains 14 residues. CDR3: CASSGTAYNSPLHF. CDR3 sequence (DNA): TGTGCCAGCAGTGGGACAGCCTATAATTCACCCCTCCACTTT.

This clone occurred a few times. The chain is built from TRBV11-1 and TRBJ2-5, with unresolved D. The CDR3 spans 14 residues. The V and J ends lost 4 bases and 3 bases respectively, with 12 bases between them. Germline V gene lookup returns CDR1 SGHAT and CDR2 FQDESV (reference sequence). Written as DNA, the CDR3 is TGTGCCAGCAGCTCACTGGCTAGGAAAGAGACCCAGTACTTC. This sequence encodes CASSSLARKETQYF.

The chain couples TRBV27 to TRBJ2-5, with D unresolved. CDR3 length equals 13 residues. Germline loops: CDR1 MNHEY, CDR2 SMNVEV (reference sequence). V lost 2 bases and J 4 bases, leaving 8 bases between the germline ends. In nucleotides, the CDR3 is TGTGCCAGCAGTTTAATCCTATCAGAGACCCAGTACTTC. It is translated as CASSLILSETQYF.

This sequence joins TRBV5-4 and TRBJ1-1; 7 bases fit TRBD1. V trimming: 2 bases; J trimming: 0 bases; junction bases outside the gene matches: 7. CDR1 and CDR2 from the germline V gene are SGHNT and YYREEE (reference sequence). The length of the CDR3 is 16 residues. CDR3 bases: TGTGCCAGCAGCTTTTCCGGGACAGTAATGAACACTGAAGCTTTCTTT. Translating gives CASSFSGTVMNTEAFF.